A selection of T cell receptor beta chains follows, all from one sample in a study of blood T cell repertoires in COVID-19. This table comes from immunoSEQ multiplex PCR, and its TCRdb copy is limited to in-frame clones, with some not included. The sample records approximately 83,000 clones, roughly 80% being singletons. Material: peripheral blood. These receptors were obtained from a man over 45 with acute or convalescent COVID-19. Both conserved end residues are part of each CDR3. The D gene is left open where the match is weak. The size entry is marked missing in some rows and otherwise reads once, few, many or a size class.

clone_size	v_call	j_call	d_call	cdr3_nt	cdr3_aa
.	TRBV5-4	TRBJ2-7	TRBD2	TGTGCCAGCAGCAGGGAGGGACTAGCGGTTGACGAGCAGTACTTC	CASSREGLAVDEQYF
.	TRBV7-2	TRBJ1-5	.	TGTGCCAGCAGATTAGGGCGGGGGCAGCCCCAGCATTTT	CASRLGRGQPQHF
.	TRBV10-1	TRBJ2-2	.	TGCGCCAGCAGTGAGTCGTGGCAGGCCGGGGAGCTGTTTTTT	CASSESWQAGELFF
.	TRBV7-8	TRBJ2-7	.	TGTGCCAGCAGGCCCGCAAGGAGTACCTACGAGCAGTACTTC	CASRPARSTYEQYF
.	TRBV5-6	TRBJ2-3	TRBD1	TGTGCCAGCAGCAGGGGGCAGGCAGATACGCAGTATTTT	CASSRGQADTQYF
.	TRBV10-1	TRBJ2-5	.	TGCGCCAGCAGCTCCCCCGCGTGGCAGGGTCATCAAGAGACCCAGTACTTC	CASSSPAWQGHQETQYF
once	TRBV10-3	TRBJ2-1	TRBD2	TGTGCCATCAGCTCGCGGGGGGCCCCCGTGGAGCAGTTCTTC	CAISSRGAPVEQFF
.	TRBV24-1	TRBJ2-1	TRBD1	TGTGCCACCAGTGATCACCCCGGGACAGAGAGTTACAATGAGCAGTTCTTC	CATSDHPGTESYNEQFF
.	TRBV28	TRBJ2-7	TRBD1	TGTGCCAGCAGTACCCCGGGACAGCAGAATCCCTACGAGCAGTACTTC	CASSTPGQQNPYEQYF
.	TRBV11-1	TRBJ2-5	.	TGTGCCAGCAGCTTAGACAGCCAAGAGACCCAGTACTTC	CASSLDSQETQYF
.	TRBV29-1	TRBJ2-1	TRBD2	TGCAGCGTTGTCCCACTAGCGGGGGCCGCTGAGCAGTTCTTC	CSVVPLAGAAEQFF
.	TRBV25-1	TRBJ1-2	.	TGTGCCAGCAGGTCACAGGATAACTATGGCTACACCTTC	CASRSQDNYGYTF
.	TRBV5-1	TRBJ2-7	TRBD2	TGCGCCAGCAGCCTGGACGGACTAGCCCTGTACGAGCAGTACTTC	CASSLDGLALYEQYF
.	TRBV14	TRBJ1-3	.	TGTGCCAGCAGCCAAGATACAGGGCCCCCTGGAAACACCATATATTTT	CASSQDTGPPGNTIYF
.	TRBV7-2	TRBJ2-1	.	TGTGCCAGCACCGTATCTATATGGGGGCAGCATGAGCAGTTCTTC	CASTVSIWGQHEQFF
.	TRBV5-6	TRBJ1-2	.	TGTGCCAGCACCGAAGGAGGGCGTACAGCCACCCTGAACTATGGCTACACCTTC	CASTEGGRTATLNYGYTF
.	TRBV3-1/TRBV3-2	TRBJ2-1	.	TGTGCCAGCAGCCAAGCCCCCCTTAATTGGGGAGGAAATGAGCAGTTCTTC	CASSQAPLNWGGNEQFF
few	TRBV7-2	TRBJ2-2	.	TGTGCCAGCAGCCCCCAGGGTTCCACCGGGGAGCTGTTTTTT	CASSPQGSTGELFF
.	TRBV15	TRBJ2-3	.	TGTGCCACCAGCAGAGATGTGGGAGCGGCAGATACGCAGTATTTT	CATSRDVGAADTQYF
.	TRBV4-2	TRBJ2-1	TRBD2	TGTGCCAGCAGCCAAGACCAGACTAGCGGGACCTCCAACCCCTACTACAATGAGCAGTTCTTC	CASSQDQTSGTSNPYYNEQFF
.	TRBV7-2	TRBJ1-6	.	TGTGCCAGCAGGCCCTACGGCAGGGGCGAAGGGTCACCCCTCCACTTT	CASRPYGRGEGSPLHF
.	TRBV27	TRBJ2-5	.	TGTGCCAGCAGTTTATACTTAGGGGAGGCCCAGTACTTC	CASSLYLGEAQYF
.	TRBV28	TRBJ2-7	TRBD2	TGTGCCAGCAGTCTCCGACTAGCGGTCTACGAGCAGTACTTC	CASSLRLAVYEQYF
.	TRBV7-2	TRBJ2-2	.	TGTGCCAGCAGCTTAGTGCTCAGGCTAAACACCGGGGAGCTGTTTTTT	CASSLVLRLNTGELFF
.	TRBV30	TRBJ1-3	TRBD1	TGTGCCTGGAGTGTGGCCTACAGGGGCTCTGGAAACACCATATATTTT	CAWSVAYRGSGNTIYF
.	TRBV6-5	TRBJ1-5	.	TGTGCCAGCAGCCACGGACAGAACAATCAGCCCCAGCATTTT	CASSHGQNNQPQHF
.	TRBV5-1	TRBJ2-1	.	TGCGCCAGCAGCCCGCGGACAGAATCCTACAATGAGCAGTTCTTC	CASSPRTESYNEQFF
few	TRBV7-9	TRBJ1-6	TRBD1	TGTGCCAGCAGCCCGGACAACCGGGACAGGGATAATTCACCCCTCCACTTT	CASSPDNRDRDNSPLHF
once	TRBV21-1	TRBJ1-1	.	TGTGCCAGCAGCAAAGTCGAAGGCAGGCATGAAGCTTTCTTT	CASSKVEGRHEAFF
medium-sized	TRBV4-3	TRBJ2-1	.	TGCGCCAGCAGCCAAGATTGGACTGCCAATGAGCAGTTCTTC	CASSQDWTANEQFF
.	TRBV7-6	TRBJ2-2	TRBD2	TGTGCCAGCAGCTTAGTGTTGCGGGGAGGGGACACCGGGGAGCTGTTTTTT	CASSLVLRGGDTGELFF
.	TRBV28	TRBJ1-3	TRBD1	TGTGCCAGTTATCAACGACAGGGTTCAAACACCATATATTTT	CASYQRQGSNTIYF
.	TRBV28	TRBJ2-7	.	TGTGCCAGCAGTCCCCCAGGGAACGAGCAGTACTTC	CASSPPGNEQYF
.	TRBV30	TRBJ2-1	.	TGTGGCATAACCCCAGGAGGGTCATACAATGAGCAGTTCTTC	CGITPGGSYNEQFF
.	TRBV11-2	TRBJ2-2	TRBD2	TGTGCCAGCAGCTCCGGGACTAGCGGGAGTCGGGCGCTGGAGCTGTTTTTT	CASSSGTSGSRALELFF
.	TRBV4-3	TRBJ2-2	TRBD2	TGCGCCAGCAGCCAACTACCGGCGGGAGGGGGCACCGGGGAGCTGTTTTTT	CASSQLPAGGGTGELFF
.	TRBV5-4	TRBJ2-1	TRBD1	TGTGCCAGCAGCCCGGGACAGGGCAATGAGCAGTTCTTC	CASSPGQGNEQFF
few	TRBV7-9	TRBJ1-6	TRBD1	TGTGCCAGCAGCGGACAGGGGGTCGGCGGATCACCCCTCCACTTT	CASSGQGVGGSPLHF
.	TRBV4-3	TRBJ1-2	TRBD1	TGCGCCAGCAGCCAAGCCCGGACAGGGGGGGGTGGCTACACCTTC	CASSQARTGGGGYTF
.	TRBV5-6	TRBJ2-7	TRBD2	TGTGCCAGCAGCTTGCCCTGGCTAGCGGGAGAGGTCGAGCAGTACTTC	CASSLPWLAGEVEQYF
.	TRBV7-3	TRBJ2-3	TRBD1	TGTGCCAGCAGCTTAGCGGGGACAGGGGGCAGGGCAGATACGCAGTATTTT	CASSLAGTGGRADTQYF
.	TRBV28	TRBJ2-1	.	TGTGCCAGCAGTTTTTTCGGGAGCTCCTACAATGAGCAGTTCTTC	CASSFFGSSYNEQFF
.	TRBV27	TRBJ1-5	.	TGTGCCAGCAGTTTCACGGGGAGGGAAAAGCCCCAGCATTTT	CASSFTGREKPQHF
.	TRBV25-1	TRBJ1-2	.	TGTGCCAGCAGTGAAACAGACTATGGCTACACCTTC	CASSETDYGYTF
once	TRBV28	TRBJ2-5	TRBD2	TGTGCCAGCAGTGCCCCGACTAGCGGGAGTATGCGTCAAGAGACCCAGTACTTC	CASSAPTSGSMRQETQYF
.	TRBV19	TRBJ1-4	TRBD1	TGTGCCACAGAAACCGGACAGGGCGGGGAAAAACTGTTTTTT	CATETGQGGEKLFF
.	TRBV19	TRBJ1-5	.	TGTGCCAGTAATGTCGGGGGGTCCTATAGCAATCAGCCCCAGCATTTT	CASNVGGSYSNQPQHF
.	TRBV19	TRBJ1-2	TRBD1	TGTGCCAGTAGTACCCAGGGGGCCGGGTATGGCTACACCTTC	CASSTQGAGYGYTF
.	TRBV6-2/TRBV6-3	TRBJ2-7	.	TGTGCCAGCAGCCTAACGGGGAGCTCCTACGAGCAGTACTTC	CASSLTGSSYEQYF
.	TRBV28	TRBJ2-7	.	TGTGCCAGCAGATTAGGGGCAGGAAATTCCTACGAGCAGTACTTC	CASRLGAGNSYEQYF
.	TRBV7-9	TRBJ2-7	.	TGTGCCAGCAGCTTATACAGTAGCTACGAGCAGTACTTC	CASSLYSSYEQYF
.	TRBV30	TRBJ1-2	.	TGTGCCTGGAGTTTAGGCAGGGGCACTGGCTACACCTTC	CAWSLGRGTGYTF
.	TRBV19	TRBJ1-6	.	TGTGCCAGTAGACAGGGTTTTGGTTCACCCCTCCACTTT	CASRQGFGSPLHF
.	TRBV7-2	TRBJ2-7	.	TGTGCCAGCAGCCTCTTCCCCTACGAGCAGTACTTC	CASSLFPYEQYF
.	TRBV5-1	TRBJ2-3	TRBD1	TGCGCCAGCAGCTTGGGGGACAGGGGAGATACGCAGTATTTT	CASSLGDRGDTQYF